These 15 T cell receptor beta chains were all obtained from the same sample, sequenced in a study of spatial heterogeneity in lung cancer. Study findings and constraints: Expanded alpha and beta TCR counts within tumors tracked tumor mutation counts.

No antigen has been identified for these receptors. TCRdb reprocessed the 5' RACE reads with MiXCR, giving one entry per CDR3 protein. The sample includes around 100,000 distinct CDR3 sequences, approximately 4.7% seen only once; the top ten take 21%. Described time point: sample taken at primary tumor resection. Sequencing was performed on lung tumor tissue, taken at surgery. The receptor set was obtained from a male donor with early-stage non-small cell lung cancer.

This clonotype showed up many times. The chain employs TRBV6-5 and TRBJ2-2; 10 nucleotides match TRBD1. Germline trimming cut 6 bases from V and 5 bases from J; bases unmatched to any gene: 9. The germline CDR1 and CDR2 sequences are MNHEY and SVGAGI. The CDR3 runs to 16 residues. Here the CDR3 reads CASRPRQGARTGELFF. For the CDR3, the DNA is TGTGCCAGCAGACCCAGACAGGGGGCGCGTACCGGGGAGCTGTTTTTT.

This clonotype appeared a few times. The chain couples TRBV6-2 or TRBV6-3 to TRBJ2-4, with D possibly TRBD2 on 5 matching bases. V lost 5 bases and J 7 bases, leaving 6 bases between the germline ends. Germline CDR1 reads MNHEY; CDR2 reads SVGEGT. The CDR3 length is 11 residues. The CDR3 DNA sequence: TGTGCCAGCAGTATAGCGAACATTCAGTACTTC. This encodes CASSIANIQYF.

This clonotype was found many times. The chain has TRBV28 and TRBJ1-5; D call uncertain. The CDR3 is 16 amino acids. Germline assignment: CDR1 MDHEN and CDR2 SYDVKM. With 7 bases removed from V and 6 bases from J, the gap between germline ends came to 22 bases. Here the CDR3 reads CASTGNLMALTQPQHF. Here the CDR3 DNA reads TGTGCCAGCACCGGGAATTTAATGGCCCTCACTCAGCCCCAGCATTTT.

This clonotype was recorded at least ten times. J is TRBJ2-7 and V is TRBV6-5; 10 positions match TRBD2. The V and J ends lost 5 bases and 6 bases, in that order; junction bases with no gene match: 10. This CDR3 is 15 amino acids long. Germline CDR1 and CDR2: MNHEY and SVGAGI. This CDR3 reads CASSIAGLAGVEQYF. CDR3 in DNA: TGTGCCAGCAGTATCGCAGGGCTAGCGGGAGTCGAGCAGTACTTC.

This clonotype was seen a few times. The genes are TRBV7-9 and TRBJ1-5; D gene ambiguous. The CDR3 extends over 13 amino acids. Germline CDR1 reads SEHNR; CDR2 reads FQNEAQ (reference sequence). V was clipped by 4 bases and J by 4 bases, with 8 bases between them. CDR3 coding DNA: TGTGCCAGCAGCTCCTACCCTAATCAGCCCCAGCATTTT. Its translation is CASSSYPNQPQHF.

This clonotype was recorded at least ten times. The genes are TRBV5-5 and TRBJ2-7; D may be TRBD2 (5 bases). The V gene's germline CDR1 is SGHKS and CDR2 YYEKEE (reference sequence). The CDR3 contains 13 residues. Trimming pared 3 bases from V and 2 bases from J, leaving 9 bases between. The CDR3 spells CASSSGIPYEQYF. CDR3 coding DNA: TGTGCCAGCAGCTCCGGGATCCCCTACGAGCAGTACTTC.

This clonotype occurred many times. This sequence joins TRBV28 and TRBJ2-5; D possibly corresponds to TRBD2 (6 bases). Per germline, CDR1 MDHEN and CDR2 SYDVKM. The CDR3 length is 14 residues. V was pared by 6 bases and J by 3 bases, with 14 bases between. The CDR3 here is CASSPGTGEETQYF. The CDR3 DNA follows: TGTGCCAGCAGCCCCGGGACGGGAGAAGAGACCCAGTACTTC.

This clonotype was seen many times. V gene TRBV4-1 combines with J gene TRBJ1-2, with no clear D. Germline CDR1 and CDR2: MGHRA and YSYEKL. The V end was cut by 4 bases, the J end by 4 bases, with 16 bases between. CDR3 length: 15 amino acids. In DNA form, the CDR3 reads TGCGCCAGCAGCCCACCAAACTCGGCGGGCTATGGCTACACCTTC. Amino acids: CASSPPNSAGYGYTF.

This clonotype was picked up a small number of times. The V and J genes are TRBV13 and TRBJ2-7; D remains ambiguous. This CDR3 has 12 residues. The V end was cut by 5 bases, the J end by 4 bases, with 9 bases between. Germline V gene lookup returns CDR1 PRHDT and CDR2 FYEKMQ (reference sequence). The CDR3 sequence: CASSPYRYEQYF. CDR3 nucleotide sequence: TGTGCCAGCAGCCCGTACCGATACGAGCAGTACTTC.

The table lists this clonotype with many counts. The J gene is TRBJ2-5, the V gene TRBV2; D is perhaps TRBD1 (5 bases). CDR1 is SNHLY and CDR2 is FYNNEI in the germline V gene. The CDR3 loop spans 15 amino acids. Trimming shortened V by 0 bases and J by 1 base, and 9 bases separated the two germline ends. In nucleotides, the CDR3 is TGTGCCAGCAGTGAAGCCGCAGACAGCCAAGAGACCCAGTACTTC. Translation gives CASSEAADSQETQYF.

There are many counts of this clonotype. This chain uses TRBV3-1 with TRBJ2-5; maybe TRBD2 (6 bases). Germline CDR1 LGHDT, CDR2 YNNKEL (reference sequence). Trimming took 1 base from V and 10 from J, leaving 10 bases between them. The CDR3 is made up of 12 amino acids. The CDR3 spells CASSQVRERQYF. CDR3 nucleotides: TGTGCCAGCAGCCAAGTGCGGGAACGCCAGTACTTC.

V gene TRBV25-1 combines with J gene TRBJ2-7; D unclear. Germline loops: CDR1 MGHDK, CDR2 SYGVNS. The CDR3 consists of 13 residues. Trimming shortened V by 4 bases and J by 3 bases, and 10 bases separated the two germline ends. The CDR3 sequence: CASSGYPLYEQYF. The CDR3 DNA sequence: TGTGCCAGCAGTGGTTATCCGCTCTACGAGCAGTACTTC.

This clonotype appeared many times. The genes are TRBV28 and TRBJ2-1, with D possibly TRBD2 on 7 matching bases. Looked up from germline, CDR1 is MDHEN and CDR2 is SYDVKM. Trimming pared 7 bases from V and 5 bases from J, leaving 18 bases between. There are 15 residues in the CDR3. This CDR3 reads CASNGPRGHDNEQFF. The CDR3 coding sequence is TGTGCCAGCAATGGTCCGCGGGGGCACGACAATGAGCAGTTCTTC.

In its sample, this clonotype was seen a few times. J is TRBJ2-7 and V is TRBV28; D call uncertain. V was shortened by 4 bases and J by 4 bases, with 8 bases between the two germline ends. In germline, CDR1 is MDHEN, CDR2 SYDVKM. There are 12 residues in the CDR3. CDR3 sequence (DNA): TGTGCCAGCAGTTCCCTTCTGTACGAGCAGTACTTC. This encodes CASSSLLYEQYF.

At least ten counts were recorded for this clonotype. This chain joins TRBV20-1 and TRBJ2-1; D possibly corresponds to TRBD2 (5 bases). The CDR3 spans 12 residues. Per germline, CDR1 DFQATT and CDR2 SNEGSKA (reference sequence). V lost 6 bases to trimming and J lost 7 bases, with 13 bases between them. CDR3 residues: CSATSSVNEQFF. The CDR3 DNA follows: TGCAGTGCCACTAGTAGTGTAAATGAGCAGTTCTTC.